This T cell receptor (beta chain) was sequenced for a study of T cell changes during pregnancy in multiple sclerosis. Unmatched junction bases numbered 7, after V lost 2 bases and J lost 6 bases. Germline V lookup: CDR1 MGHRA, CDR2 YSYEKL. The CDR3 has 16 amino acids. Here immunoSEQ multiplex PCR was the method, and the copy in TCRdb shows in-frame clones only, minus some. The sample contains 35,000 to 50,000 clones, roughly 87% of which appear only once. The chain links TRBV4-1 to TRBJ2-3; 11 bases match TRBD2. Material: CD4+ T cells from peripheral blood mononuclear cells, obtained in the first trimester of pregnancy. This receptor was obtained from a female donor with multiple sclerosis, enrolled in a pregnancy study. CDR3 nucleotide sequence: TGCGCCAGCAGCCAATATACTAGCGGGAGTGCGGATACGCAGTATTTT. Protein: CASSQYTSGSADTQYF.